These 10 T cell receptor beta chains share one sample of origin, sequenced in a study of Graves' ophthalmopathy and Graves' hyperthyroidism listed by TCRdb under 2018. TCRdb lists the instrument as Illumina HiSeq 2000. For repertoire sequencing, TCR beta CDR3 regions were amplified from RNA transcripts. A first-round RT-PCR used HTBI primers with the Qiagen OneStep RT-PCR kit, followed by a second-round multiplex PCR, size selection and purification. Using fastp trimming at Q25 and MiXCR clonotype assembly, TCRdb reanalyzed the public sequencing data and kept in-frame beta chains. For every CDR3 protein sequence, its rows merge into one entry that carries the most common genes and DNA. Across this sample there are hundreds of thousands of distinct CDR3 sequences, with approximately 40% seen only once. The ten largest clones take up 44% of the sample. Sequenced: peripheral blood. These receptor sequences come from an adult man with Graves' ophthalmopathy.

A remark on this clonotype: A much larger clone lies one base from this, so it may be a read error. The chain is built from TRBV6-2 or TRBV6-3 and TRBJ1-1; D remains ambiguous. The CDR3 runs 13 residues. Germline V CDR1 and CDR2: MNHEY, SVGEGT. As DNA, the CDR3 is TGTACCAGCACCCGGAGTGGGAACACTGAAGCTTTCTTT. Translated: CTSTRSGNTEAFF.

This clonotype was seen a few times. V usage is TRBV9 and J usage is TRBJ2-7, with 8 nucleotides matching TRBD2. Germline assignment: CDR1 SGDLS and CDR2 YYNGEE. The trim removed 2 bases at V and 2 bases at J, leaving 6 bases unmatched. The CDR3 consists of 15 residues. The CDR3 DNA reads TGTGCCAGCAGCGTCGGCGGGGGGCACACCTACGAGCAGTACTTC. Translated, it gives CASSVGGGHTYEQYF.

The chain carries TRBV29-1 and TRBJ2-7; D remains ambiguous. Looked up from germline, CDR1 is SQVTM and CDR2 is ANQGSEA. The V gene lost 7 bases and the J gene lost 4 bases, with 14 bases spanning the gap. The CDR3 extends over 12 amino acids. DNA of the CDR3: TGCAGCGCCCTGACATCAACGTACGAGCAGTACTTC. It codes for CSALTSTYEQYF.

This clonotype was picked up a small number of times. J is TRBJ2-7 and V is TRBV20-1; the D gene is possibly TRBD1 (6 bases). Trimming pared 0 bases from V and 3 bases from J, leaving 12 bases between. CDR3 length equals 14 residues. Germline V gives CDR1 DFQATT, CDR2 SNEGSKA (reference sequence). The CDR3 is CSARDPQGFYEQYF. The CDR3 nucleotides are TGCAGTGCTAGAGATCCCCAGGGGTTCTACGAGCAGTACTTC.

The gene calls are TRBV6-1 and TRBJ1-4, with D possibly TRBD1 on 6 matching bases. V was pared by 7 bases and J by 0 bases, with 15 bases between. The CDR3 runs 16 residues. Germline loops: CDR1 MNHNS, CDR2 SASEGT. The CDR3 spells CASKGVGSATNEKLFF. Written as DNA, the CDR3 is TGTGCCAGCAAGGGGGTGGGGAGTGCAACTAATGAAAAACTGTTTTTT.

The chain links TRBV7-2 to TRBJ2-2; D is perhaps TRBD2 (6 bases). This CDR3 has 15 residues. V was shortened by 0 bases and J by 4 bases, with 9 bases between the two germline ends. The germline gives CDR1 SGHTA, CDR2 FQGNSA. The CDR3 DNA is TGTGCCAGCAGCTTAGCACTAGCCGGCACCGGGGAGCTGTTTTTT. Translation: CASSLALAGTGELFF.

This clonotype was detected ten times or more. The chain carries TRBV11-2 and TRBJ2-7; possible D gene TRBD1, 6 bases. Per the germline V gene, CDR1 is SGHAT and CDR2 is FQNNGV. With 5 bases removed from V and 5 bases from J, the gap between germline ends came to 16 bases. This CDR3 has 14 amino acids. CDR3 loop: CASSAQGSRDEQYF. The CDR3 bases are TGTGCCAGCAGCGCACAGGGATCGAGGGACGAGCAGTACTTC. The complete variable domain, with remaining parts taken from reference TRBV11-2 and TRBJ2-7, reads EAGVAQSPRYKIIEKRQSVAFWCNPISGHATLYWYQQILGQGPKLLIQFQNNGVVDDSQLPKDRFSAERLKGVDSTLKIQPAKLEDSAVYLCASSAQGSRDEQYFGPGTRLTVT.

Of note for this clonotype: The CDR3 does not close with the conserved phenylalanine or tryptophan, likely indicating a read error. The V call is TRBV20-1, the J call TRBJ2-5; the match to TRBD1 covers 7 bases. CDR1 is DFQATT and CDR2 is SNEGSKA in the germline V gene (reference sequence). Trimming took 6 bases from V and 0 from J; bases not matched to a gene: 4. This CDR3 comprises 13 residues. The CDR3: CSALDRDQETQYV. The CDR3 coding sequence is TGCAGTGCCCTCGACAGGGACCAAGAGACCCAGTACGTC.

To note about this clonotype: Here the CDR3 omits its conserved ending phenylalanine or tryptophan, so a read error is the likely source. The genes are TRBV13 and TRBJ1-1; D is uncertain. CDR3 length: 14 amino acids. V was clipped by 6 bases and J by 3 bases, with 14 bases between them. Germline CDR1 is PRHDT and CDR2 is FYEKMQ (reference sequence). The CDR3 region has the DNA TGTGCCAGCAGTGTCAATAGGAGGGACACTGAAGCTTTCCTT. Amino acid sequence: CASSVNRRDTEAFL.

The V gene is TRBV7-9, the J gene TRBJ2-2; D uncertain. Trimming took off 3 bases at V and 6 bases at J, with 8 bases between the two ends. The CDR3 extends over 13 amino acids. CDR1 is SEHNR, CDR2 FQNEAQ, per germline (reference sequence). The CDR3 region has the DNA TGTGCCAGCAGCTTCCCGCGTCCCGGGGAGCTGTTTTTT. It codes for CASSFPRPGELFF.